A selection of T cell receptor beta chains follows, all from one sample in a study of control samples from healthy donors and cancer patients. Profiling relied on immunoSEQ multiplex PCR, and the TCRdb table lists in-frame clones only, not all of them. The repertoire holds roughly 100,000 clones, about 80% seen once, with approximately 13% in the top ten. Sequences were obtained from blood. The origin of the receptors is a woman aged 45-59 years in good health. CDR3s include the opening cysteine and the closing phenylalanine or tryptophan. D genes are given only for firm matches. Clone size is shown for a subset of rows, as once, few, many or a class of expanded clone.

v_call	j_call	d_call	clone_size	cdr3_aa	cdr3_nt
TRBV9	TRBJ1-6	-	-	CASSPRSDASPLHF	TGTGCCAGCAGCCCCCGGTCGGATGCTTCACCCCTCCACTTT
TRBV6-6	TRBJ1-5	TRBD1	-	CASTPRDRGSNQPQHF	TGTGCCAGCACCCCCCGGGACAGGGGTAGCAATCAGCCCCAGCATTTT
TRBV4-2	TRBJ1-6	-	-	CASSQDLPRTGYNSPLHF	TGTGCCAGCAGCCAAGATCTCCCAAGGACCGGATATAATTCACCCCTCCACTTT
TRBV5-5	TRBJ2-4	TRBD1	-	CASSLLLRDRVIAKNIQYF	TGTGCCAGCAGCTTGCTCCTCCGGGACAGGGTGATAGCCAAAAACATTCAGTACTTC
TRBV11-3	TRBJ2-7	TRBD2	-	CASSPSGSLGPYEQYF	TGTGCCAGCAGCCCTAGCGGGAGTCTGGGCCCCTACGAGCAGTACTTC
TRBV7-2	TRBJ1-5	-	-	CASSALESRGDQPQHF	TGTGCCAGCAGCGCCCTAGAATCGAGGGGGGACCAGCCCCAGCATTTT
TRBV6-4	TRBJ1-1	-	-	CASSLQENTEAFF	TGTGCCAGCAGTCTACAGGAGAACACTGAAGCTTTCTTT
TRBV27	TRBJ2-7	TRBD2	-	CASSTIAGVPTYEQYF	TGTGCCAGCAGTACCATAGCGGGGGTGCCCACTTACGAGCAGTACTTC
TRBV21-1	TRBJ2-3	-	-	CASSTAGSSTDTQYF	TGTGCCAGCAGCACGGCGGGTTCCAGCACAGATACGCAGTATTTT
TRBV5-8	TRBJ1-2	TRBD1	-	CASSLGTGGVYGYTF	TGTGCCAGCAGCTTGGGGACAGGGGGAGTCTATGGCTACACCTTC
TRBV5-1	TRBJ1-1	-	-	CASSFRYGTEAFF	TGCGCCAGCAGCTTTCGGTACGGGACTGAAGCTTTCTTT
TRBV11-2	TRBJ2-7	-	-	CASSLWGSSGEQYF	TGTGCCAGCAGCTTGTGGGGGAGCTCGGGCGAGCAGTACTTC
TRBV28	TRBJ1-1	-	-	CATRLGGTEAFF	TGTGCCACCAGGCTGGGGGGGACTGAAGCTTTCTTT
TRBV10-3	TRBJ2-6	-	-	CAISGQPSGANVLTF	TGTGCCATCAGCGGACAGCCCTCTGGGGCCAACGTCCTGACTTTC
TRBV9	TRBJ1-6	-	-	CASSVDPKGPLHF	TGTGCCAGCAGCGTAGACCCAAAGGGACCCCTCCACTTT
TRBV5-1	TRBJ2-3	TRBD2	-	CASSVSGGRGTDTQYF	TGCGCCAGCAGCGTTTCGGGGGGGCGCGGCACAGATACGCAGTATTTT
TRBV30	TRBJ2-7	-	-	CAWSIGGSGEQYF	TGTGCCTGGAGTATAGGGGGATCGGGCGAGCAGTACTTC
TRBV15	TRBJ2-7	-	-	CATSLAASYEQYF	TGTGCCACCAGCTTAGCGGCTTCCTACGAGCAGTACTTC
TRBV21-1	TRBJ2-1	-	-	CASSKPILAGDISYNEQFF	TGTGCCAGCAGCAAACCAATCTTAGCGGGCGATATCTCCTACAATGAGCAGTTCTTC
TRBV15	TRBJ1-4	-	-	CATSRDYGGTNEKLFF	TGTGCCACCAGCAGAGATTATGGTGGTACTAATGAAAAACTGTTTTTT
TRBV25-1	TRBJ1-4	-	-	CASSEMNSEKLFF	TGTGCCAGCAGTGAAATGAATTCGGAAAAACTGTTTTTT
TRBV7-9	TRBJ1-2	TRBD1	-	CASSLTDRGNYGYTF	TGTGCCAGCAGCTTAACCGACAGGGGCAACTATGGCTACACCTTC
TRBV15	TRBJ2-7	-	-	CATSRGALAYEQYF	TGTGCCACCAGCAGAGGGGCACTAGCCTACGAGCAGTACTTC
TRBV6-5	TRBJ2-4	TRBD1	-	CASSYGGGQGADIQYF	TGTGCCAGCAGTTACGGGGGGGGACAGGGGGCAGACATTCAGTACTTC
TRBV7-9	TRBJ1-1	-	-	CASSQGLPNTEAFF	TGTGCCAGCAGCCAGGGACTGCCGAACACTGAAGCTTTCTTT
TRBV14	TRBJ2-5	-	-	CASSHQRRRGPQETQYF	TGTGCCAGCAGCCATCAGCGTCGGAGAGGCCCCCAAGAGACCCAGTACTTC
TRBV10-2	TRBJ2-7	-	-	CASSETPQAGIYEQYF	TGCGCCAGCAGTGAGACTCCTCAAGCGGGCATCTACGAGCAGTACTTC
TRBV9	TRBJ2-5	TRBD2	-	CASSLSGGSQETQYF	TGTGCCAGCAGTCTTAGCGGGGGGTCCCAAGAGACCCAGTACTTC
TRBV11-1	TRBJ2-1	-	-	CASAMSSYNEQFF	TGTGCCAGCGCAATGAGCTCCTACAATGAGCAGTTCTTC
TRBV20-1	TRBJ2-4	-	many	CSASLPVGDVDIQYF	TGCAGTGCTAGTCTTCCGGTGGGAGATGTAGACATTCAGTACTTC
TRBV5-1	TRBJ1-1	-	-	CASSFTGLANTEAFF	TGCGCCAGCAGCTTTACAGGGTTAGCGAACACTGAAGCTTTCTTT
TRBV3-1/TRBV3-2	TRBJ1-6	TRBD1	-	CASSQARGPSSYNSPLHF	TGTGCCAGCAGCCAAGCCAGGGGGCCTAGCTCCTATAATTCACCCCTCCACTTT
TRBV7-3	TRBJ2-1	TRBD2	-	CASSPVSGKGEQFF	TGTGCCAGCAGCCCGGTGAGCGGGAAAGGTGAGCAGTTCTTC
TRBV12-3/TRBV12-4	TRBJ2-5	-	large	CASSPPEGETQYF	TGTGCCAGCAGTCCGCCTGAAGGAGAGACCCAGTACTTC
TRBV7-9	TRBJ2-7	TRBD1	few	CASSLDRGTSEQYF	TGTGCCAGCAGCTTAGACAGGGGAACATCCGAGCAGTACTTC
TRBV19	TRBJ1-6	TRBD1	-	CASRYGQAVYNSPLHF	TGTGCCAGTAGATACGGACAGGCCGTTTATAATTCACCCCTCCACTTT
TRBV21-1	TRBJ2-1	-	once	CASSTREYNEQFF	TGTGCCAGCAGCACACGGGAATACAATGAGCAGTTCTTC
TRBV6-4	TRBJ2-3	-	-	CASSAETTSDTQYF	TGTGCCAGCAGTGCGGAGACGACCTCCGATACGCAGTATTTT
TRBV11-3	TRBJ1-1	TRBD1	-	CASSGHRGIWTEAFF	TGTGCCAGCAGCGGACACAGGGGGATTTGGACTGAAGCTTTCTTT
TRBV5-1	TRBJ1-4	-	few	CASSPAAGRDEKLFF	TGCGCCAGCAGTCCGGCGGCAGGGAGGGATGAAAAACTGTTTTTT
TRBV7-2	TRBJ1-1	-	few	CASRSGLAGTEAFF	TGTGCCAGCAGGAGCGGCCTTGCCGGCACTGAAGCTTTCTTT
TRBV14	TRBJ2-5	-	-	CASSQRDGWIKTQYF	TGTGCCAGCAGCCAGAGGGACGGGTGGATTAAGACCCAGTACTTC